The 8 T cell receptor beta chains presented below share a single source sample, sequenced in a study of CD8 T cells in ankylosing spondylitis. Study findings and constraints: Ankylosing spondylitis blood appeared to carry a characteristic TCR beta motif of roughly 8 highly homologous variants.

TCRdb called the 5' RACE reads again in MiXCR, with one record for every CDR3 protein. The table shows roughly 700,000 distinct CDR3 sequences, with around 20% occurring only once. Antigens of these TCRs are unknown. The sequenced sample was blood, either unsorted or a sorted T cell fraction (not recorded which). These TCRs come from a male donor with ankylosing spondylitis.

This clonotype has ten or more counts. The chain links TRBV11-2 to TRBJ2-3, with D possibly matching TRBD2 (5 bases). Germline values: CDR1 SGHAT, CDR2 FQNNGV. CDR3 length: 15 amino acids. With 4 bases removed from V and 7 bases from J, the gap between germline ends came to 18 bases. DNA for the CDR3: TGTGCCAGCAGCTCTAGTGGAGGCGAGTCAAATACGCAGTATTTT. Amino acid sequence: CASSSSGGESNTQYF.

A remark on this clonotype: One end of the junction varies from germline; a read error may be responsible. CDR3 in amino acids: CCALTSGRAGGLNEQFF. In DNA, the CDR3 is TGCTGTGCTCTGACTAGCGGGAGGGCCGGGGGTCTCAATGAGCAGTTCTTC. This chain joins TRBV20-1 and TRBJ2-1; TRBD2 matches at 14 bases. Germline CDR1 is DFQATT and CDR2 is SNEGSKA (reference sequence). The CDR3 spans 17 residues.

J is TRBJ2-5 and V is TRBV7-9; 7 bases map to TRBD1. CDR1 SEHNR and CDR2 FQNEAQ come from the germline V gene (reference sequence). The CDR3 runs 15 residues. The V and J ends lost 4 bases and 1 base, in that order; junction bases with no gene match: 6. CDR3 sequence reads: CASSSGQAVQETQYF. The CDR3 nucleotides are TGTGCCAGCAGCTCCGGACAGGCGGTCCAAGAGACCCAGTACTTC.

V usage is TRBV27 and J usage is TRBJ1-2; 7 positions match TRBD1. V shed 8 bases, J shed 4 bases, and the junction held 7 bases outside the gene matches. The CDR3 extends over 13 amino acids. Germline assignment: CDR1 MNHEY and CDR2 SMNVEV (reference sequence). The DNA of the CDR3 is TGTGCCAGCCGTACAGGGGACGGCTATGGCTACACCTTC. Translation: CASRTGDGYGYTF.

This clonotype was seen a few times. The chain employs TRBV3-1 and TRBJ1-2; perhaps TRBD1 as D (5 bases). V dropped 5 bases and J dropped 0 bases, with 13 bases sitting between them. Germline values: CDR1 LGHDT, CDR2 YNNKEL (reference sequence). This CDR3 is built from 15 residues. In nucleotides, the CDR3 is TGTGCCAGCAGCGACTTTGGGGGACCTAACTATGGCTACACCTTC. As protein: CASSDFGGPNYGYTF.

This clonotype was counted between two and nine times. CDR3: CASSEGDDRLNTEAFF. The CDR3 nucleotides are TGTGCCAGCAGTGAAGGAGATGACAGGCTGAACACTGAAGCTTTCTTT. The J gene is TRBJ1-1, the V gene TRBV6-1, with D maybe TRBD1 (6 bases). The germline V gene encodes CDR1 MNHNS and CDR2 SASEGT. This CDR3 region has 16 residues. V was cut by 1 base and J by 0 bases, with 12 bases left in between.

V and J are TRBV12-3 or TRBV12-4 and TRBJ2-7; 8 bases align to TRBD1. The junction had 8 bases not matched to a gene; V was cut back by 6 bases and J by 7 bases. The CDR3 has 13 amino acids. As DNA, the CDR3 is TGTGCCAGCAGCCAGATACAGGGGGTTGAGCAGTACTTC. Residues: CASSQIQGVEQYF.

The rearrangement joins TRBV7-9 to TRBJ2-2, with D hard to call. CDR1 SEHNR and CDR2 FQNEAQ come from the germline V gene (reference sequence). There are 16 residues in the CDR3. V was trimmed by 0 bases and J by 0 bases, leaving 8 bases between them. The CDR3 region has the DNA TGTGCCAGCAGCTTAGCAGACATCGCGAACACCGGGGAGCTGTTTTTT. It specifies CASSLADIANTGELFF.